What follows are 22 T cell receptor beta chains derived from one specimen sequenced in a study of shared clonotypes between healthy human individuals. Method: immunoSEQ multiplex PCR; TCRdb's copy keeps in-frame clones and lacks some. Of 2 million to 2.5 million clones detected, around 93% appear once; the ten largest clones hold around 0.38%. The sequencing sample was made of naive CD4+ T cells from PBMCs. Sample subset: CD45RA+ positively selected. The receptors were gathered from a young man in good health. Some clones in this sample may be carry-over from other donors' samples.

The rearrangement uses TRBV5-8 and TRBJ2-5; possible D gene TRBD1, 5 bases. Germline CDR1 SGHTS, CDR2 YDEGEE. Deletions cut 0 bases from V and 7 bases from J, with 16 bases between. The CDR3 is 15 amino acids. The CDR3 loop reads CASSLAAALRGTQYF. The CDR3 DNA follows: TGTGCCAGCAGCTTGGCAGCAGCCCTAAGGGGGACCCAGTACTTC.

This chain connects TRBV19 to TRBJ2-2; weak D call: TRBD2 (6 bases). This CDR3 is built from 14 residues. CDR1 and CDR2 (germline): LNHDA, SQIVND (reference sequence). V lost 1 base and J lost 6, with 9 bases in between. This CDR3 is CASSIGLGAGELFF. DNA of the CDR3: TGTGCCAGTAGTATAGGACTAGGGGCCGGGGAGCTGTTTTTT.

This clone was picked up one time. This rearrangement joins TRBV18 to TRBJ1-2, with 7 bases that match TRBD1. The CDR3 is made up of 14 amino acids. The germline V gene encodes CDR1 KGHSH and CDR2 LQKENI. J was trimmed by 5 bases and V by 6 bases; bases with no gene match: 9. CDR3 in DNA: TGTGCCAGCTCTCCCGAACAGGGGAATTATGGCTACACCTTC. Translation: CASSPEQGNYGYTF.

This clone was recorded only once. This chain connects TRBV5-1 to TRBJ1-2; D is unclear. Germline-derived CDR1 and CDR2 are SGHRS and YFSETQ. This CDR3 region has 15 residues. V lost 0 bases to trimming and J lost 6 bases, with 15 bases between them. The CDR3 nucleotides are TGCGCCAGCAGCTTGGCCGGTGGGTTCTATGATGGCTACACCTTC. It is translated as CASSLAGGFYDGYTF.

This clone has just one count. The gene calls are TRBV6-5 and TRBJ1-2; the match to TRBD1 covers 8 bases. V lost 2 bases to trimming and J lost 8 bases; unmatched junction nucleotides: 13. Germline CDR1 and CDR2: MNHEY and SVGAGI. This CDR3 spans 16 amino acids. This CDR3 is CASSYLRGRSRDGYTF. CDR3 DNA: TGTGCCAGCAGTTACCTCAGGGGGCGGTCTAGGGACGGCTACACCTTC.

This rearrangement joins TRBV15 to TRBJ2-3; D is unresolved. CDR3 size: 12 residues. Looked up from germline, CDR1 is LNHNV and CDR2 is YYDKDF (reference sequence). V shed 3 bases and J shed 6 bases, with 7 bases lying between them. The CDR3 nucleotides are TGTGCCACCAGCAGCTTGGGGGATACGCAGTATTTT. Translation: CATSSLGDTQYF.

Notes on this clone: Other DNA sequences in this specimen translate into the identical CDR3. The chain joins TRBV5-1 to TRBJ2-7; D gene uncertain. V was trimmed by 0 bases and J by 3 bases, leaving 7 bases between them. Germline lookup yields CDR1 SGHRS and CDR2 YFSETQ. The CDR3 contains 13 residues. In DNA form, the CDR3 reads TGCGCCAGCAGCTTGGCCCGAGGCTACGAGCAGTACTTC. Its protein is CASSLARGYEQYF.

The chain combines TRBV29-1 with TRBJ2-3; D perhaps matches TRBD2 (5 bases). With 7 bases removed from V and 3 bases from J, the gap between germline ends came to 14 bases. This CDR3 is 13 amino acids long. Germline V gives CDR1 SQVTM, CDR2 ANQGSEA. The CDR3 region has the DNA TGCAGCGCCCCTGCGGGCGGGACAGATACGCAGTATTTT. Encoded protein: CSAPAGGTDTQYF.

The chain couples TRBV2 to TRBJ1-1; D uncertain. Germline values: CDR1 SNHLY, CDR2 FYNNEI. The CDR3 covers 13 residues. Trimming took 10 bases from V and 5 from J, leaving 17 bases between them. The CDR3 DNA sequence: TGTGCCACCACCCCCCGGGGAATAACTGAAGCTTTCTTT. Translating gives CATTPRGITEAFF.

CDR3 region: CASSLKGWGTDQETQYF. Here the CDR3 DNA reads TGTGCCAGCAGCTTAAAGGGGTGGGGGACCGACCAAGAGACCCAGTACTTC. This chain links TRBV5-4 with TRBJ2-5; either TRBD1 or TRBD2 may supply D (5 bases each). Looked up from germline, CDR1 is SGHNT and CDR2 is YYREEE (reference sequence). The CDR3 spans 17 residues. The V end was cut by 2 bases, the J end by 0 bases, with 17 bases between.

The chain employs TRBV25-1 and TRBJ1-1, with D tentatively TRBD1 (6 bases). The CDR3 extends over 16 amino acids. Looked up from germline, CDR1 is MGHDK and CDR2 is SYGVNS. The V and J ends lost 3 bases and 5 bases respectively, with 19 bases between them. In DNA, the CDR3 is TGTGCCAGCAGTGACCCGGGACATCGAGGGGGAACTGAAGCTTTCTTT. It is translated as CASSDPGHRGGTEAFF.

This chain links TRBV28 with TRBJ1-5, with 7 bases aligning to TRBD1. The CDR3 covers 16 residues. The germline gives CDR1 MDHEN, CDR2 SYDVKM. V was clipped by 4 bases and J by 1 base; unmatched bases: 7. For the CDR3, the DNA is TGTGCCAGCAGTTCCGGGGTACAGGGGAGCAATCAGCCCCAGCATTTT. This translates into CASSSGVQGSNQPQHF. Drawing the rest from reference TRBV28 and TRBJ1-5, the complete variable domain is DVKVTQSSRYLVKRTGEKVFLECVQDMDHENMFWYRQDPGLGLRLIYFSYDVKMKEKGDIPEGYSVSREKKERFSLILESASTNQTSMYLCASSSGVQGSNQPQHFGDGTRLSIL.

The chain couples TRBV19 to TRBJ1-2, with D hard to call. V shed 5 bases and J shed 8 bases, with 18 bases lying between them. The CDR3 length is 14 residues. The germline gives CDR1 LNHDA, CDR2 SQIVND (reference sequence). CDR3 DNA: TGTGCCAGTAGTGCCAAACGGGGTCCGGGGGGCTACACCTTC. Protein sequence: CASSAKRGPGGYTF.

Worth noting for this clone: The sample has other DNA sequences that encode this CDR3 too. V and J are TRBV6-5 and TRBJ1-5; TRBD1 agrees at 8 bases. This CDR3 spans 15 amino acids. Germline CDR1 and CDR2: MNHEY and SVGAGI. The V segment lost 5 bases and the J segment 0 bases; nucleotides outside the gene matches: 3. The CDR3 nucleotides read TGTGCCAGCAGTAGGACAGGGAATAGCAATCAGCCCCAGCATTTT. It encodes CASSRTGNSNQPQHF.

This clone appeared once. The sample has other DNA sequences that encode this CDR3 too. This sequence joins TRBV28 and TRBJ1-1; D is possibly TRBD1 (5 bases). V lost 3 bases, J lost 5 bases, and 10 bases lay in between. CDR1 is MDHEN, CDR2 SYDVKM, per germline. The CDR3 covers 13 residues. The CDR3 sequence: CASSLGGGTEAFF. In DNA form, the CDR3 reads TGTGCCAGCAGTTTGGGTGGGGGGACTGAAGCTTTCTTT. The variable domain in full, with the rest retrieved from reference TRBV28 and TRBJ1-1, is DVKVTQSSRYLVKRTGEKVFLECVQDMDHENMFWYRQDPGLGLRLIYFSYDVKMKEKGDIPEGYSVSREKKERFSLILESASTNQTSMYLCASSLGGGTEAFFGQGTRLTVV.

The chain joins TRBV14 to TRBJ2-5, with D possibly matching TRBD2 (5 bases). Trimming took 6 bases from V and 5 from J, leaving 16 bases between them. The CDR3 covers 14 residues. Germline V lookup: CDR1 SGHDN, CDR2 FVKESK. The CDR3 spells CASSLIGMRETQYF. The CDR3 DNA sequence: TGTGCCAGCAGTCTAATCGGGATGCGGGAGACCCAGTACTTC.

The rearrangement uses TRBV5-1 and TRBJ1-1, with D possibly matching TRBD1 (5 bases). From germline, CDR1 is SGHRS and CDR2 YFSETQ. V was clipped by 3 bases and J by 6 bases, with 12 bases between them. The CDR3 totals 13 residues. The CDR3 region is CASSSRGEAEAFF. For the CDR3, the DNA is TGCGCCAGCAGCTCCCGAGGGGAGGCTGAAGCTTTCTTT.

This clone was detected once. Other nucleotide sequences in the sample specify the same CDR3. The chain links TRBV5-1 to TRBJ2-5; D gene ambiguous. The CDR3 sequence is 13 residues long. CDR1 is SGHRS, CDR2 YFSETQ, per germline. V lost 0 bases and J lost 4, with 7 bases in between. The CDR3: CASSLVVGETQYF. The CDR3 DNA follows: TGCGCCAGCAGCTTGGTAGTGGGAGAGACCCAGTACTTC. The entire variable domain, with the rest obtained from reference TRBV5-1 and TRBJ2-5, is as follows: KAGVTQTPRYLIKTRGQQVTLSCSPISGHRSVSWYQQTPGQGLQFLFEYFSETQRNKGNFPGRFSGRQFSNSRSEMNVSTLELGDSALYLCASSLVVGETQYFGPGTRLLVL.

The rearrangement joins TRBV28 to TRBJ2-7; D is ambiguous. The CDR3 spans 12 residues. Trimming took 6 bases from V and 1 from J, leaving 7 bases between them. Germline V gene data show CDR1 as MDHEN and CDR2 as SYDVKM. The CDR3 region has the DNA TGTGCCAGCAGACAGTGGTCCTACGAGCAGTACTTC. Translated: CASRQWSYEQYF.

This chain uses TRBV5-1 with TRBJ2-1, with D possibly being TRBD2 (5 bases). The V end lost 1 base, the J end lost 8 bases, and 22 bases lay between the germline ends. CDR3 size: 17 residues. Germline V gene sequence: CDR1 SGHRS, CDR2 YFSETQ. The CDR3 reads CASSLLRGSGDIDEQFF. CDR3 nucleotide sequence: TGCGCCAGCAGCTTGCTCCGCGGGTCGGGCGATATCGATGAGCAGTTCTTC.

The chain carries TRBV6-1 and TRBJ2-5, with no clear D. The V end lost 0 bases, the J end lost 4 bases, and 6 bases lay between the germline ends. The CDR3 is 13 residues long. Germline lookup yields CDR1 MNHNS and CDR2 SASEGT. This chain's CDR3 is CASSEAMGETQYF. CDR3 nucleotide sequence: TGTGCCAGCAGTGAAGCCATGGGAGAGACCCAGTACTTC.

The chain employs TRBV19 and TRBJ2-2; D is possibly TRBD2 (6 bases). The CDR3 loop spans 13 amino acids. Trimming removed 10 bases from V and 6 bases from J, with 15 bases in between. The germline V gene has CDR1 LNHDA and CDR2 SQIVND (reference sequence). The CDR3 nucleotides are TGTGCCACTACGGGAGCTTTTCCCGGGGAGCTGTTTTTT. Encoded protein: CATTGAFPGELFF. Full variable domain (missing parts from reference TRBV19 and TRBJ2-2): DGGITQSPKYLFRKEGQNVTLSCEQNLNHDAMYWYRQDPGQGLRLIYYSQIVNDFQKGDIAEGYSVSREKKESFPLTVTSAQKNPTAFYLCATTGAFPGELFFGEGSRLTVL.